The 11 T cell receptor beta chains presented below share a single source sample, sequenced in a study of technical replicates of blood from a handful of donors (dated by TCRdb to between 2016 and 2019). Libraries were built with the immunoSEQ multiplex PCR assay. This is the immuneACCESS table as TCRdb keeps it, with only in-frame sequences that have V and J called. A part of the clones is gone; compared with another copy, unresolved V genes explain less than half, and the rest is unexplained. In this sample the table shows about 100,000 clones, around 96% of which occur a single time. 0.3% to 0.35% of the sample is held by the ten biggest clonotypes. Sequenced sample: T cells isolated from PBMCs. Receptors originate from a human donor in good health.

The rearrangement joins TRBV30 to TRBJ2-2, with D possibly being TRBD2 (5 bases). Germline V gene lookup returns CDR1 GTSNPN and CDR2 SVGIG (reference sequence). Trimming took off 2 bases at V and 4 bases at J, with 11 bases between the two ends. This CDR3 spans 14 amino acids. The CDR3 coding sequence is TGTGCCTGGAGTAGCTCGCGGGCCACCGGGGAGCTGTTTTTT. Translating gives CAWSSSRATGELFF.

V gene TRBV30 combines with J gene TRBJ2-1; TRBD1 matches 7 bases. CDR3 size: 16 residues. Germline loops: CDR1 GTSNPN, CDR2 SVGIG (reference sequence). The J segment lost 6 bases and the V segment lost 0 bases, leaving 11 bases of the junction unmatched. CDR3 coding DNA: TGTGCCTGGAGTGTACGAGACAGGGCATCGGGCAATGAGCAGTTCTTC. Encoded protein: CAWSVRDRASGNEQFF.

The genes are TRBV5-1 and TRBJ1-2; D might be TRBD1 (6 bases). Per the germline V gene, CDR1 is SGHRS and CDR2 is YFSETQ. V gave up 1 base and J gave up 0 bases, with 25 bases separating them. This CDR3 has 20 amino acids. The CDR3 reads CASSLRGQPILLRANYGYTF. Here the CDR3 DNA reads TGCGCCAGCAGCTTGCGGGGACAACCTATTCTTCTGAGGGCTAACTATGGCTACACCTTC.

The V and J genes are TRBV19 and TRBJ1-2; D might be TRBD1 (6 bases). This CDR3 has 13 amino acids. Per the germline V gene, CDR1 is LNHDA and CDR2 is SQIVND (reference sequence). Deletions cut 5 bases from V and 1 base from J, with 8 bases between. The CDR3 loop reads CASSVQGNYGYTF. The DNA of the CDR3 is TGTGCCAGTAGTGTACAGGGTAACTATGGCTACACCTTC.

The J gene is TRBJ2-7, the V gene TRBV5-1, with D possibly TRBD2 on 5 matching bases. The length of the CDR3 is 15 residues. Germline V lookup: CDR1 SGHRS, CDR2 YFSETQ. With 3 bases removed from V and 7 bases from J, the gap between germline ends came to 20 bases. The CDR3 protein is CASSWTGTDRREQYF. In nucleotides, the CDR3 is TGCGCCAGCAGCTGGACGGGAACTGACCGTAGGGAGCAGTACTTC.

The rearrangement links TRBV13 to TRBJ2-3; TRBD2 agrees at 9 bases. The CDR3 totals 16 residues. Germline values: CDR1 PRHDT, CDR2 FYEKMQ (reference sequence). Unmatched junction bases numbered 7, after V lost 4 bases and J lost 2 bases. The CDR3 loop reads CASSYQAGGVTDTQYF. The CDR3 region has the DNA TGTGCCAGCAGCTATCAAGCGGGAGGAGTCACAGATACGCAGTATTTT.

The rearrangement links TRBV19 to TRBJ2-3; D perhaps matches TRBD2 (7 bases). The CDR3 length is 17 residues. Trimming removed 3 bases at V and 5 bases at J, with 21 bases between. CDR1 LNHDA and CDR2 SQIVND come from the germline V gene (reference sequence). The CDR3 nucleotides are TGTGCCAGTAGTATGGGGTTATCCGGGGGGCTAGGAGATACGCAGTATTTT. This codes for CASSMGLSGGLGDTQYF.

A few counts support this clone. This chain connects TRBV10-3 to TRBJ1-1; TRBD1 matches 7 bases. CDR3 length: 15 amino acids. Germline V lookup: CDR1 ENHRY, CDR2 SYGVKD. Losses at the gene ends were 3 bases for V and 1 base for J; bases not matched to a gene: 5. The CDR3, as DNA: TGTGCCATCAGTGATACCGGGACAGCGAACACTGAAGCTTTCTTT. Protein sequence: CAISDTGTANTEAFF.

The genes are TRBV5-8 and TRBJ2-7; no clear D. The germline CDR1 and CDR2 sequences are SGHTS and YDEGEE. The ends were cut back, 5 bases at V and 2 bases at J, with 11 bases in the middle. This CDR3 has 13 amino acids. The CDR3 coding sequence is TGTGCCAGCAGAAAGGTGGGCACCTACGAGCAGTACTTC. It yields the protein CASRKVGTYEQYF.

The rearrangement joins TRBV19 to TRBJ2-4, with 8 bases fitting TRBD1. Germline values: CDR1 LNHDA, CDR2 SQIVND (reference sequence). V gave up 3 bases and J gave up 6 bases; unmatched junction bases: 4. The CDR3 is 14 residues long. CDR3 DNA: TGTGCCAGTAGTATGGACAGGGAGAGAAACATTCAGTACTTC. Its protein is CASSMDRERNIQYF.

This clone was detected only once. J is TRBJ1-4 and V is TRBV7-8; a weak D match, TRBD1 (5 bases). Trimming stripped 1 base from V and 8 bases from J, with 14 bases between. This CDR3 has 15 residues. The V gene's germline CDR1 is SGHVS and CDR2 FQNEAQ. CDR3 in amino acids: CASSLGTQDGEKLFF. CDR3 in DNA: TGTGCCAGCAGCTTAGGTACACAGGACGGCGAAAAACTGTTTTTT.